These 16 T cell receptor beta chains originate from one sample sequenced in a study of blood T cell repertoires in COVID-19. Sequencing used immunoSEQ multiplex PCR; TCRdb keeps in-frame clones, though not all of them. The data hold about 270,000 clones, with under 90% observed a single time. The source material was PBMCs or T cells enriched from blood (not recorded which). Source of these receptors: a woman in her fifties or sixties who had recovered from COVID-19.

The V call is TRBV28, the J call TRBJ2-7; TRBD2 matches 14 bases. CDR3 length: 15 amino acids. With 4 bases clipped from V and 4 bases from J, the junction kept 3 bases outside the gene matches. Germline lookup yields CDR1 MDHEN and CDR2 SYDVKM. The CDR3 loop is CASSWGTSGRYEQYF. In DNA form, the CDR3 reads TGTGCCAGCAGTTGGGGGACTAGCGGGAGATACGAGCAGTACTTC.

The genes are TRBV2 and TRBJ2-7, with TRBD1 identical over 7 bases. The CDR3 sequence is 13 residues long. Germline lookup yields CDR1 SNHLY and CDR2 FYNNEI. Unmatched junction bases numbered 4, after V lost 4 bases and J lost 4 bases. Here the CDR3 DNA reads TGTGCCAGCAGTGGGGACAGCGGATACGAGCAGTACTTC. It translates to CASSGDSGYEQYF.

The chain is built from TRBV28 and TRBJ2-7, with 16 bases fitting TRBD2. This CDR3 comprises 18 residues. V lost 3 bases and J lost 5; bases outside the gene matches: 10. Germline V gene sequence: CDR1 MDHEN, CDR2 SYDVKM. The CDR3 sequence is CASSFLGAGLAGGNEQYF. The CDR3 nucleotides read TGTGCCAGCAGTTTTCTAGGGGCGGGACTAGCGGGAGGGAACGAGCAGTACTTC.

The chain has TRBV5-1 and TRBJ2-1; weak D call: TRBD1 (5 bases). Trimming shortened V by 4 bases and J by 8 bases, and 19 bases separated the two germline ends. The CDR3 is 15 amino acids. CDR1 and CDR2 from the germline V gene are SGHRS and YFSETQ. This CDR3 is CASSPDTPWADEQFF. The CDR3 DNA follows: TGCGCCAGCAGCCCGGACACCCCCTGGGCCGATGAGCAGTTCTTC.

The V gene is TRBV11-3, the J gene TRBJ2-7; D uncertain. V was trimmed by 1 base and J by 7 bases, leaving 8 bases between them. Germline V gene data show CDR1 as SGHNT and CDR2 as YENEEA. The CDR3 length is 12 residues. The CDR3 protein is CASSLVPFEQYF. The CDR3 DNA reads TGTGCCAGCAGCTTAGTCCCCTTTGAGCAGTACTTC. Drawing the rest from reference TRBV11-3 and TRBJ2-7, the complete variable domain is EAGVVQSPRYKIIEKKQPVAFWCNPISGHNTLYWYLQNLGQGPELLIRYENEEAVDDSQLPKDRFSAERLKGVDSTLKIQPAELGDSAVYLCASSLVPFEQYFGPGTRLTVT.

The chain combines TRBV5-5 with TRBJ1-3, with D possibly TRBD1 on 5 matching bases. CDR1 is SGHKS and CDR2 is YYEKEE in the germline V gene (reference sequence). Trimming cost V 4 bases and J 4 bases, with 15 bases left between them. CDR3 length equals 15 residues. In DNA, the CDR3 is TGTGCCAGCAGCCCCCAGCCAGGGTCAGGAAACACCATATATTTT. Translation: CASSPQPGSGNTIYF.

The chain uses TRBV9 and TRBJ1-2; D is uncertain. The CDR3 is 13 residues long. Germline V gives CDR1 SGDLS, CDR2 YYNGEE. Between the trimmed V and J ends, which lost 0 bases and 7 bases, there was a span of 10 bases. CDR3 in amino acids: CASSVGGALGYTF. The CDR3 DNA follows: TGTGCCAGCAGCGTAGGGGGAGCCCTTGGCTACACCTTC.

The V call is TRBV27, the J call TRBJ2-7, with 9 positions matching TRBD1. The CDR3 covers 15 residues. Trimming took 5 bases from V and 5 from J; bases not matched to a gene: 10. Germline assignment: CDR1 MNHEY and CDR2 SMNVEV (reference sequence). The CDR3 loop is CASSPQTGGFHEQYF. CDR3 in DNA: TGTGCCAGCAGTCCCCAGACAGGGGGGTTCCACGAGCAGTACTTC.

The chain carries TRBV29-1 and TRBJ2-7; 7 bases agree with TRBD2. Looked up from germline, CDR1 is SQVTM and CDR2 is ANQGSEA. J gave up 7 bases and V 7 bases, and 13 bases lay outside the gene matches. There are 13 residues in the CDR3. As DNA, the CDR3 is TGCAGCGCTTCTCGGGGGGAGGGCCTGGAGCAGTACTTC. This codes for CSASRGEGLEQYF.

The J gene is TRBJ2-2, the V gene TRBV25-1, with 8 bases fitting TRBD1. CDR1 and CDR2 (germline): MGHDK, SYGVNS. The CDR3 totals 15 residues. J lost 5 bases, V lost 1 base, and 3 bases had no gene match. The CDR3 DNA reads as TGTGCCAGCAGTGAATTACAGGGGGAGACCGGGGAGCTGTTTTTT. Its protein is CASSELQGETGELFF. Full variable domain (outside the CDR3, taken from reference TRBV25-1 and TRBJ2-2): EADIYQTPRYLVIGTGKKITLECSQTMGHDKMYWYQQDPGMELHLIHYSYGVNSTEKGDLSSESTVSRIRTEHFPLTLESARPSHTSQYLCASSELQGETGELFFGEGSRLTVL.

This sequence joins TRBV15 and TRBJ2-1, with TRBD2 matching 9 bases. The CDR3 has 15 amino acids. The junction had 14 bases not matched to a gene; V was cut back by 9 bases and J by 8 bases. Germline CDR1 and CDR2: LNHNV and YYDKDF (reference sequence). CDR3 in DNA: TGTGCCACGCGATCGGGCCTAGCGGGAAGGGATGAGCAGTTCTTC. As protein: CATRSGLAGRDEQFF.

The chain links TRBV4-1 to TRBJ2-5; D is undetermined. Trimming took 1 base from V and 2 from J, leaving 17 bases between them. This CDR3 is built from 17 residues. The germline V gene encodes CDR1 MGHRA and CDR2 YSYEKL. CDR3 protein: CASSQAQDRPSQETQYF. In DNA form, the CDR3 reads TGCGCCAGCAGCCAAGCCCAGGATCGCCCCTCTCAAGAGACCCAGTACTTC.

This chain links TRBV5-1 with TRBJ2-7; 7 bases agree with TRBD1. Germline V gene sequence: CDR1 SGHRS, CDR2 YFSETQ. The CDR3 contains 13 residues. The J segment lost 5 bases and the V segment lost 5 bases, leaving 7 bases of the junction unmatched. The CDR3 reads CASRIRGSNEQYF. CDR3 sequence (DNA): TGCGCCAGCAGAATCAGGGGGTCTAACGAGCAGTACTTC.

The J gene is TRBJ2-1, the V gene TRBV29-1, with 12 nucleotides matching TRBD1. J lost 6 bases, V lost 4 bases, and 1 base had no gene match. Germline CDR1 and CDR2: SQVTM and ANQGSEA. The CDR3 spans 13 residues. CDR3 nucleotides: TGCAGCGTTGGGGACAGGGGGCTCAATGAGCAGTTCTTC. It encodes CSVGDRGLNEQFF.

The rearrangement joins TRBV28 to TRBJ1-6; TRBD1 aligns across 10 bases. CDR1 and CDR2 (germline): MDHEN, SYDVKM. There are 16 residues in the CDR3. J was trimmed by 14 bases and V by 6 bases; bases with no gene match: 16. CDR3 loop: CASRNPGQGSVGTLHF. The CDR3 DNA reads as TGTGCCAGCAGAAATCCGGGACAGGGGTCCGTAGGAACCCTCCACTTT.

V usage is TRBV5-1 and J usage is TRBJ1-1, with unresolved D. This CDR3 comprises 15 residues. Germline CDR1 SGHRS, CDR2 YFSETQ. V was trimmed by 0 bases and J by 1 base, leaving 10 bases between them. CDR3 residues: CASSLAMSGNTEAFF. The CDR3 DNA is TGCGCCAGCAGCTTGGCGATGTCGGGGAACACTGAAGCTTTCTTT.